A single sample is the source of the 8 T cell receptor beta chains below, sequenced in a study of cytomegalovirus exposure and HLA in healthy donors listed by TCRdb under 2017. Library construction relied on the immunoSEQ multiplex PCR assay. Sourced from immuneACCESS, this table was stored by TCRdb with only in-frame sequences that have V and J called. A share of the clones is absent; for the studies checked, an unresolved V gene accounts for under half, and the remainder has no known explanation. The table for this sample lists approximately 170,000 clones; about 90% of them were counted only once. Together, the top ten hold approximately 3% of the sample. Sequenced material: PBMCs. The receptors were sampled from a woman under 30 in good health and CMV-seropositive.

This clone is a singleton in its sample. This chain uses TRBV14 with TRBJ1-2; D unclear. The CDR3 sequence is 13 residues long. From germline, CDR1 is SGHDN and CDR2 FVKESK. V lost 1 base, J lost 1 base, and 4 bases lay in between. CDR3 protein: CASSQAVNYGYTF. DNA for the CDR3: TGTGCCAGCAGCCAAGCAGTTAACTATGGCTACACCTTC. Combining the CDR3 with reference TRBV14 and TRBJ1-2 gives the whole variable domain EAGVTQFPSHSVIEKGQTVTLRCDPISGHDNLYWYRRVMGKEIKFLLHFVKESKQDESGMPNNRFLAERTGGTYSTLKVQPAELEDSGVYFCASSQAVNYGYTFGSGTRLTVV.

A single count supports this clone. The chain links TRBV2 to TRBJ2-5; no definite D call. The V end lost 6 bases, the J end lost 5 bases, and 4 bases lay between the germline ends. Germline V lookup: CDR1 SNHLY, CDR2 FYNNEI. This CDR3 has 10 amino acids. The CDR3, as DNA: TGTGCCAGCAGCCTGGAGACCCAGTACTTC. This gives the protein CASSLETQYF. Together with reference TRBV2 and TRBJ2-5, the CDR3 gives the full variable domain: EPEVTQTPSHQVTQMGQEVILRCVPISNHLYFYWYRQILGQKVEFLVSFYNNEISEKSEIFDDQFSVERPDGSNFTLKIRSTKLEDSAMYFCASSLETQYFGPGTRLLVL.

V and J are TRBV2 and TRBJ1-3; D gene uncertain. The CDR3 is 13 amino acids. V lost 8 bases and J 2 bases, leaving 10 bases between the germline ends. Germline lookup yields CDR1 SNHLY and CDR2 FYNNEI. CDR3 loop: CASSLDPGNTIYF. The CDR3 DNA sequence: TGTGCCAGCTCCCTAGACCCTGGAAACACCATATATTTT.

This clone appeared a few times. The chain uses TRBV6-4 and TRBJ2-3; 8 nucleotides line up with TRBD2. Germline-derived CDR1 and CDR2 are MRHNA and SNTAGT. This CDR3 contains 15 residues. Trimming removed 3 bases from V and 4 bases from J; junction bases left unmatched: 6. The CDR3 sequence: CASSEAGGSADTQYF. Written as DNA, the CDR3 is TGTGCCAGCAGTGAGGCGGGGGGCTCGGCAGATACGCAGTATTTT.

The CDR3 sequence is CAISDIAGGTNTDTQYF. The DNA for the CDR3 is TGTGCCATCAGTGATATTGCGGGGGGTACCAACACAGATACGCAGTATTTT. The chain recombines TRBV10-3 with TRBJ2-3; 8 positions match TRBD2. This CDR3 region has 17 residues. Germline CDR1 and CDR2: ENHRY and SYGVKD. The junction had 10 bases not matched to a gene; V was cut back by 3 bases and J by 2 bases.

V is TRBV9 and J is TRBJ2-5; 9 bases are shared with TRBD2. The trim removed 0 bases at V and 5 bases at J, leaving 5 bases unmatched. This CDR3 spans 15 amino acids. Germline loops: CDR1 SGDLS, CDR2 YYNGEE. CDR3 in amino acids: CASSVDMAGGETQYF. As DNA, the CDR3 is TGTGCCAGCAGCGTAGACATGGCGGGGGGGGAGACCCAGTACTTC.

The chain carries TRBV7-3 and TRBJ2-1; 10 bases align to TRBD2. The CDR3 spans 15 residues. Looked up from germline, CDR1 is SGHTA and CDR2 is FQGTGA. V lost 5 bases and J lost 7; bases outside the gene matches: 8. In DNA form, the CDR3 reads TGTGCCAGCAGCCTAGGACTAGCGGTCCTTAATGAGCAGTTCTTC. Protein sequence: CASSLGLAVLNEQFF.

This clone has a single count. V usage is TRBV28 and J usage is TRBJ2-3; 9 bases map to TRBD1. From germline, CDR1 is MDHEN and CDR2 SYDVKM. With V trimmed by 2 bases and J by 2 bases, 5 bases remained unmatched. The CDR3 runs to 16 residues. CDR3 loop: CASSLSGTGNTDTQYF. The CDR3, as DNA: TGTGCCAGCAGTTTAAGCGGGACAGGGAACACAGATACGCAGTATTTT.